This entry lists 28 T cell receptor delta chains sequenced from one sample in a study of γδ T cells in repeated Plasmodium falciparum infection. Bulk repertoires came from Vgamma9/Vdelta2+ or Vdelta2-negative gammadelta T cells flow-sorted from PBMC. TCRdb re-analyzed the multiplex PCR reads via CATT. The sample records 45,000 to 60,000 delta-chain clones, 1.9% being singletons. The sequencing sample was made of gamma-delta T cells from blood. The receptor source for this set is a pool of human donors (malaria-infected and uninfected, not separated).

About this clone: A far larger clone is off by one base, so a read error is likely. Because the CDR3's place on the DNA is in doubt, the DNA is left out and the CDR3 is given as listed by TCRdb. The chain uses TRDV1 and TRDJ1; the DNA was not used to check the table's D call, TRDD3. Including both end residues, the CDR3 is 22 amino acids long. Looked up from germline, CDR1 is TSWWSYY and CDR2 is QGS. The CDR3 region is CALGELWEGLPRLPPYWGKLIF.

With respect to this clone: This likely came from a read error, as a far larger clone is one base away. Other DNA sequences in this sample translate to the same CDR3. CDR3 bases: TGTGCTCTTGGGGAAGTGTATCCCAGGAGGATGGGGGATTGGACCGATAAACTCATCTTC. It translates to CALGEVYPRRMGDWTDKLIF. A V gene of TRDV1 was called, but no J gene was assigned; TRDD3, as called in the table, went unchecked against the DNA. The CDR3 is 20 residues long. CDR1 TSWWSYY and CDR2 QGS come from the germline V gene.

The sample holds a few counts of this clone. A far larger clone is one nucleotide away, so this likely arose from a read error. At the DNA level, this CDR3 is encoded by other sequences in the same sample as well. This chain uses TRDV1 with TRDJ1; 9 bases align to TRDD3. TCRdb carries no J gene annotation; the J gene was assigned here by matching the DNA with germline. This CDR3 has 25 residues. CDR1 is TSWWSYY and CDR2 is QGS in the germline V gene. CDR3 sequence (DNA): TGTGCCCTTGGGGAATTTCGTATTTCCTACGGAGTAGGTGGGGGATATTTTAAGTACACCGATAAACTCATCTTT. It translates to CALGEFRISYGVGGGYFKYTDKLIF.

This clone was found many times. This probably arose from a read error, given a far larger clone one base away. The chain links TRDV1 to TRDJ1; D is unclear. CDR3 size: 13 residues. Trimming cost V 7 bases and J 1 base, with 10 bases left between them. The germline V gene encodes CDR1 TSWWSYY and CDR2 QGS. CDR3 loop: CALVALATDKLIF. In DNA form, the CDR3 reads TGTGCTCTTGTGGCCCTAGCCACCGATAAACTCATCTTT.

In its sample, this clone was seen many times. This rearrangement joins TRDV1 to TRDJ1; D is undetermined. The CDR3 is made up of 15 amino acids. V was pared by 1 base and J by 2 bases, with 11 bases between. Germline V gene data show CDR1 as TSWWSYY and CDR2 as QGS. CDR3 loop: CALGERLLFTDKLIF. Written as DNA, the CDR3 is TGTGCTCTTGGGGAACGGCTCCTTTTTACCGATAAACTCATCTTT.

This clone has ten or more counts. A far larger clone lies a single base away; this is likely a read error. Other DNA sequences in the same sample also yield this CDR3. The chain joins TRDV2 to TRDJ3; TRDD3 aligns across 8 bases. Here the J gene was assigned by germline matching of the DNA, as TCRdb has none. Germline V gene sequence: CDR1 GEAIGNYY, CDR2 EKD. CDR3 length: 17 residues. CDR3 sequence: CACDKTGGSWDTRQMFF. In DNA, the CDR3 is TGTGCCTGTGACAAAACTGGGGGCTCCTGGGACACCCGGCAGATGTTTTTC.

This clone was counted many times. With a far larger clone one base away, a read error is the likely cause. This specimen includes other DNA sequences encoding the same CDR3. The chain uses TRDV1 and TRDJ1, with 9 bases aligning to TRDD3. The germline CDR1 and CDR2 sequences are TSWWSYY and QGS. V gave up 5 bases and J gave up 0 bases; unmatched junction bases: 34. The CDR3 spans 25 residues. The CDR3 region is CALGRRRPFLMLVTGGPLYTDKLIF. CDR3 sequence (DNA): TGTGCTCTTGGGCGTCGTAGGCCTTTCCTAATGCTGGTTACTGGGGGACCGCTGTACACCGATAAACTCATCTTT.

This clone showed up just a few times. This DNA's translation and the protein TCRdb lists, from a much larger clone, do not match at residues 20 and 24, likely due to a read error; the protein shown is translated from the DNA. The chain joins TRDV1 to TRDJ1; 11 bases are a match to TRDD3. The CDR3 has 27 amino acids. CDR1 and CDR2 (germline): TSWWSYY, QGS. The CDR3 nucleotides are TGTGCTCTTGGGCGACGCTTTGCCCTCATAGACTTGCAGTACTGGGGGATATCTTTTGGTCCCCTGGATAGACTCATCTTT. Translating gives CALGRRFALIDLQYWGISFGPLDRLIF.

This clone was detected only a few times. The protein in TCRdb stems from a much larger clone and differs at residue 17 from this DNA's translation, likely a read error; here the protein is translated from the DNA. The chain has TRDV1 and TRDJ3, with 9 positions matching TRDD3. No J gene is reported in TCRdb; it was inferred here by comparing the DNA with germline. Germline V gene sequence: CDR1 TSWWSYY, CDR2 QGS. V was clipped by 4 bases and J by 2 bases; unmatched bases: 27. The CDR3 covers 25 residues. CDR3 in amino acids: CALGVRREVGVLGERSPWDTRQMFF. CDR3 nucleotide sequence: TGTGCTCTTGGGGTCCGGCGGGAAGTAGGGGTACTGGGGGAGCGGAGCCCCTGGGACACCCGACAGATGTTTTTC.

This clone was recorded at least ten times. A far larger clone is a single base away, which makes a read error likely. The sample holds other DNA sequences that translate to the same CDR3. The J segment was not called; the V segment is TRDV3; the table names TRDD3, a call not compared with the DNA. This CDR3 contains 18 residues. Germline V lookup: CDR1 TVYSNPD, CDR2 GDNSRS (reference sequence). CDR3 residues: CAYSSSDGGYTNTDKLIF. The CDR3 DNA sequence: TGTGCCTATAGCTCTTCCGATGGGGGATACACCAACACCGATAAGCTCATCTTT.

This clone has a handful of counts. TCRdb pairs this DNA with a much larger clone's protein that differs at residue 12, likely a read error; the protein shown was translated from the DNA. V and J are TRDV2 and TRDJ1, with 7 bases that match TRDD3. TCRdb lists no J gene, so it was determined here by aligning the DNA to germline. CDR1 GEAIGNYY and CDR2 EKD come from the germline V gene. There are 17 residues in the CDR3. V lost 3 bases to trimming and J lost 3 bases; unmatched junction nucleotides: 15. In nucleotides, the CDR3 is TGTGCCTGTGACGCCCTACGCGGACTGGGGTACGCCGATAAACTCATCTTT. This translates into CACDALRGLGYADKLIF.

This clone was found many times. The protein TCRdb lists belongs to a much larger clone and differs from this DNA's translation at residue 6, which points to a read error; the protein shown is made from the DNA. The chain recombines TRDV1 with TRDJ1; TRDD3 aligns across 9 bases. This CDR3 comprises 22 residues. CDR1 and CDR2 from the germline V gene are TSWWSYY and QGS. V lost 2 bases to trimming and J lost 0 bases; unmatched junction nucleotides: 22. The CDR3 bases are TGTGCTCTTGGGGAAGACCAATTCAAGTACTGGGGGACACCTCTGTACACCGATAAACTCATCTTT. It specifies CALGEDQFKYWGTPLYTDKLIF.

About this clone: A single base is all that separates this from a far larger clone, so a read error is likely. Additional DNA sequences in this sample encode the identical CDR3. The CDR3 DNA follows: TGTGCTCTTGGGCGAGGGAAGACCCCCTGGACTGGGGGATACCGAGATAAACTCATCTTT. Translating gives CALGRGKTPWTGGYRDKLIF. J is TRDJ1 and V is TRDV1; 12 nucleotides agree with TRDD3. TCRdb leaves out the J gene; it was filled in here by matching the DNA to germline. Germline assignment: CDR1 TSWWSYY and CDR2 QGS. The CDR3 runs 20 residues. Germline trimming cut 5 bases from V and 5 bases from J; bases unmatched to any gene: 21.

This clone was seen at least ten times. The TCRdb protein comes from a much larger clone and disagrees with this DNA's translation at residue 4, likely due to a read error; the protein given here is derived from the DNA. The chain recombines TRDV3 with TRDJ1, with TRDD3 as a possible D gene (5 bases). The CDR3 is made up of 19 amino acids. Germline assignment: CDR1 TVYSNPD and CDR2 GDNSRS (reference sequence). The CDR3 sequence is CAFRPSPPNVRDRLGKLIF. The CDR3 region has the DNA TGTGCGTTCCGCCCCTCTCCACCGAACGTACGGGATCGTTTGGGTAAACTCATCTTT. Full variable domain (remainder filled in from reference TRDV3 and TRDJ1): CDKVTQSSPDQTVASGSEVVLLCTYDTVYSNPDLFWYRIRPDYSFQFVFYGDNSRSEGADFTQGRFSVKHILTQKAFHLVISPVRTEDSATYYCAFRPSPPNVRDRLGKLIFGKGTRVTVEP.

This clone was counted at least ten times. The mismatch at residue 5 between this DNA's translation and the TCRdb protein of a much larger clone likely reflects a read error; the protein shown is translated from the DNA. The J gene is TRDJ1, the V gene TRAV38-2/DV8; 13 nucleotides agree with TRDD3. The ends lost 1 base at V and 7 bases at J; junction bases unmatched: 19. Germline CDR1 is TSESDYY and CDR2 is QEAYKQQN. The CDR3 is 20 residues long. The CDR3 spells CAYRSKPAYWGIRGAGKLIF. CDR3 bases: TGTGCTTATAGGAGCAAACCTGCGTACTGGGGGATACGGGGCGCCGGTAAACTCATCTTT.

This clone was seen only a few times. The protein in TCRdb stems from a much larger clone and differs at residue 10 from this DNA's translation, likely a read error; here the protein is translated from the DNA. The V gene is TRDV1, the J gene TRDJ1; 8 bases line up with TRDD3. TCRdb supplies no J gene; here it was assigned by aligning the nucleotide sequence to germline. The germline V gene encodes CDR1 TSWWSYY and CDR2 QGS. V lost 0 bases and J lost 0; bases outside the gene matches: 15. This CDR3 is built from 20 residues. CDR3 residues: CALGELRPTRGYWYTDKLIF. The CDR3, as DNA: TGTGCTCTTGGGGAACTACGACCAACACGGGGATACTGGTACACCGATAAACTCATCTTT.

Many counts were recorded for this clone. For this DNA, TCRdb reports the protein of a much larger clone, which diverges at residue 11, most likely from a read error; the protein presented here is translated directly from the DNA. J is TRDJ1 and V is TRDV1, with D possibly being TRDD3 (5 bases). The CDR3 contains 19 residues. Looked up from germline, CDR1 is TSWWSYY and CDR2 is QGS. V lost 5 bases, J lost 3 bases, and 28 bases lay in between. The CDR3 loop is CALGYNLRRGVRVSDKLIF. As DNA, the CDR3 is TGTGCTCTTGGGTACAATCTACGGCGGGGGGTACGTGTTTCCGATAAACTCATCTTT.

No call exists for the J gene, whereas the V gene is TRDV3; TRDD3 is the table's D call, not checked against the DNA. This CDR3 comprises 20 residues. Germline values: CDR1 TVYSNPD, CDR2 GDNSRS (reference sequence). The CDR3 sequence: CAFQKAFLYWGILPTDKPIF. CDR3 in DNA: TGTGCCTTCCAGAAGGCCTTCCTGTACTGGGGGATCCTTCCTACCGATAAACCCATCTTT.

This clone has ten or more counts. It differs at one base from a far larger clone, so likely a read error. Other DNA sequences from this sample encode an identical CDR3 as well. The J gene is TRDJ2, the V gene TRDV2, with TRDD3 identical over 8 bases. CDR1 is GEAIGNYY, CDR2 EKD, per germline. The CDR3 runs 15 residues. Germline trimming cut 8 bases from V and 9 bases from J; bases unmatched to any gene: 16. The CDR3 sequence: CAFTELGEPSSQLFF. CDR3 in DNA: TGTGCCTTTACTGAGCTGGGGGAGCCTTCTTCACAACTCTTCTTT.

This clone was counted only a few times. A far larger clone is a single base away, which makes a read error likely. This specimen includes other DNA sequences encoding the same CDR3. This chain connects TRDV1 to TRDJ1, with 7 bases that match TRDD3. The J gene was missing in TCRdb and was found by matching the end of the DNA to germline. Germline loops: CDR1 TSWWSYY, CDR2 QGS. The CDR3 spans 17 residues. CDR3 coding DNA: TGTGCCCTTGGGGAAGGGGTTAAAACGGGGGATACCGATAAACTCATCTTT. Translation: CALGEGVKTGDTDKLIF.

This clone was found a few times. A far larger clone is a single base away, which makes a read error likely. The same CDR3 also results from other DNA sequences found in this sample. J is TRDJ1 and V is TRDV1; 10 positions match TRDD3. TCRdb is silent on the J gene; assignment here came from matching the DNA to germline. V lost 1 base, J lost 10 bases, and 30 bases stayed unmatched. This CDR3 has 22 residues. Looked up from germline, CDR1 is TSWWSYY and CDR2 is QGS. The CDR3 nucleotides are TGTGCTCTTGGGGAACCGTCCGGGACTCTTCCTACAAGTAGCTGGGGGATATTAGGACTCATCTTT. Translating it yields CALGEPSGTLPTSSWGILGLIF.

In its sample, this clone was seen once. The V and J genes are TRDV3 and TRDJ1; 8 nucleotides agree with TRDD3. TCRdb gives no J gene; it was assigned here by matching the DNA to germline. The CDR3 runs 20 residues. The J segment lost 0 bases and the V segment lost 2 bases, leaving 23 bases of the junction unmatched. CDR1 is TVYSNPD, CDR2 GDNSRS, per germline (reference sequence). CDR3 DNA: TGTGCCTTTGTCCTCCTACCTGACACTGGGGGTAGACCGTACACCGATAAACTCATCTTT. It specifies CAFVLLPDTGGRPYTDKLIF.

This clone was recorded a few times. This probably arose from a read error, given a far larger clone one base away. Different DNA sequences within this sample yield the same CDR3. The chain joins TRDV2 to TRDJ1; D might be TRDD3 (5 bases). The J gene was missing in TCRdb and was found by matching the end of the DNA to germline. The CDR3 sequence is 20 residues long. Germline-derived CDR1 and CDR2 are GEAIGNYY and EKD. The V and J ends lost 1 base and 4 bases respectively, with 30 bases between them. CDR3 protein: CACDTVAPIRDTRRGDKLIF. The CDR3 DNA follows: TGTGCCTGTGACACAGTTGCTCCAATCCGCGATACAAGGCGCGGCGATAAACTCATCTTT.

This clone was counted between two and nine times. The TCRdb record carries a much larger clone's protein, which differs from this DNA's translation at residue 10; a read error is the likely cause, and the protein listed here is the DNA translation. With the J gene uncalled, the V gene is TRDV3. CDR3 length: 12 residues. CDR1 and CDR2 (germline): TVYSNPD, GDNSRS (reference sequence). The chain's CDR3 is CAFAPNTDKPIF. CDR3 DNA: TGTGCCTTCGCCCCCAACACCGATAAACCCATCTTT.

This clone appeared a few times. TCRdb assigns this DNA the protein of a much larger clone, which departs from its translation at residue 19; this likely reflects a read error, and the protein shown comes from translating the DNA. V usage is TRDV1 and J usage is TRDJ1; 10 bases are shared with TRDD3. TCRdb does not report a J gene; here it was assigned by matching the DNA to germline references. The CDR3 covers 25 residues. CDR1 and CDR2 (germline): TSWWSYY, QGS. V dropped 1 base and J dropped 1; count of bases not matched to a gene: 30. The CDR3 is CALGEPTPRLLTRTGGFRCTDKLIF. As DNA, the CDR3 is TGTGCTCTTGGGGAACCAACCCCTCGCCTACTCACACGTACTGGGGGATTTAGGTGCACCGATAAACTCATCTTT.

Regarding this clone: The TCRdb protein, from a much larger clone, departs from this DNA's translation at residue 6, likely by read error; the protein shown derives from the DNA. This chain joins TRDV3 and TRDJ1; 10 nucleotides agree with TRDD3. The CDR3 spans 23 residues. Germline values: CDR1 TVYSNPD, CDR2 GDNSRS (reference sequence). V gave up 3 bases and J gave up 1 base; unmatched junction bases: 32. CDR3 in amino acids: CALDIRDVRRWGILWRFTDKLIF. Here the CDR3 DNA reads TGTGCCTTAGATATTCGCGACGTAAGGAGGTGGGGGATACTTTGGAGGTTCACCGATAAACTCATCTTT.

Note on this clone: The protein given by TCRdb reflects a much larger clone and differs at residue 4 from this DNA's translation, likely from a read error; the protein shown is the DNA's translation. The V call is TRDV1, the J call TRDJ1; 8 bases align to TRDD3. The J gene, absent from TCRdb, was called here by matching the DNA to germline. The CDR3 loop spans 17 amino acids. Germline CDR1 reads TSWWSYY; CDR2 reads QGS. CDR3 sequence reads: CALRELRMDWGFSKLIF. CDR3 sequence (DNA): TGTGCTCTTAGGGAACTGAGAATGGACTGGGGGTTCTCTAAACTCATCTTT.

This clone was seen at least ten times. TCRdb's protein for this DNA is that of a much larger clone and differs from the translation at residue 3, likely a read error; the protein shown is the DNA translation. V is TRDV3 and J is TRDJ1; 9 nucleotides match TRDD2. Germline loops: CDR1 TVYSNPD, CDR2 GDNSRS (reference sequence). Germline trimming cut 5 bases from V and 3 bases from J; bases unmatched to any gene: 25. The CDR3 spans 19 residues. The chain's CDR3 is CALKEGPESLPTRSDKLIF. The CDR3 DNA follows: TGTGCCCTTAAAGAAGGGCCCGAGAGCCTTCCTACGAGGTCCGATAAACTCATCTTT. Full variable domain (remainder filled in from reference TRDV3 and TRDJ1): CDKVTQSSPDQTVASGSEVVLLCTYDTVYSNPDLFWYRIRPDYSFQFVFYGDNSRSEGADFTQGRFSVKHILTQKAFHLVISPVRTEDSATYYCALKEGPESLPTRSDKLIFGKGTRVTVEP.